This TCR beta chain was sequenced in a study of T cell repertoires in cytomegalovirus infection. Study at large: Epitope selection comprised recently identified HLA-C-restricted CMV epitopes and well-studied HLA-B-restricted CMV epitopes. Public TCR beta signature analysis indicated the presence of both CMV infection and matching HLA type. Overall study findings and caveats: Cumulative frequency (of public TCR beta family members) identified carriers of CMV plus the relevant HLA. In two of eight donors, the top clonotype was HLA-C-restricted CMV-specific.

On this clonotype itself: Antigen: not known.

TCRdb re-called the reads through MiXCR, storing one row per CDR3 protein. Of roughly 500,000 distinct CDR3 sequences in the sample, 30% to 40% were seen once. CDR3 size: 15 residues. The germline V gene has CDR1 SGHNT and CDR2 YENEEA. Trimming stripped 0 bases from V and 8 bases from J, with 14 bases between. The V and J genes are TRBV11-3 and TRBJ2-1; possibly TRBD2 for D (5 bases). The receptor was isolated from a human donor in good health (CMV status not recorded). Some clones in this sample may be carry-over from other donors' samples. The sample consisted of cultured PBMCs, taken from culture after CMV antigen stimulation. The CDR3 spells CASSLDGQPRDEQFF. Here the CDR3 DNA reads TGTGCCAGCAGCTTAGATGGTCAGCCGAGGGATGAGCAGTTCTTC.